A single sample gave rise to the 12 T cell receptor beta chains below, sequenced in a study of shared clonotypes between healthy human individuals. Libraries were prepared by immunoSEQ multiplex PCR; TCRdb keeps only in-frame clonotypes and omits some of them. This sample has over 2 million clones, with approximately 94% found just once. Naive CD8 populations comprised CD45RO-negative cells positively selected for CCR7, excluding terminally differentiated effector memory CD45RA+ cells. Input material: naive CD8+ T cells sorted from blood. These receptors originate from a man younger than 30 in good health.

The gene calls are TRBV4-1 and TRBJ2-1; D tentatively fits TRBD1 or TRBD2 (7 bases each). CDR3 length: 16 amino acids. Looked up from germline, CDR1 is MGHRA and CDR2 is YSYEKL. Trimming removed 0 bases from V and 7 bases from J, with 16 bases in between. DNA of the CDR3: TGCGCCAGCAGCCAAGACGACAGGGCGGGGGCAAATGAGCAGTTCTTC. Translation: CASSQDDRAGANEQFF.

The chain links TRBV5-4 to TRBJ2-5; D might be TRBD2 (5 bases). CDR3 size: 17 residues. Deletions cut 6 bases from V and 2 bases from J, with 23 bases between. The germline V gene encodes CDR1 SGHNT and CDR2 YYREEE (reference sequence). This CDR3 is CASTTLGIISGQETQYF. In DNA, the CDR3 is TGTGCCAGCACCACCCTAGGCATAATCAGCGGACAAGAGACCCAGTACTTC.

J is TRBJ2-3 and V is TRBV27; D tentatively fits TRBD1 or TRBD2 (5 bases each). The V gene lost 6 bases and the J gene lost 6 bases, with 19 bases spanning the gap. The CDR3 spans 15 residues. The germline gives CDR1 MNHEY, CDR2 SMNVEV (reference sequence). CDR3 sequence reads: CASRFTGTLGDTQYF. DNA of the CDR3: TGTGCCAGCAGATTCACCGGGACCCTGGGCGATACGCAGTATTTT.

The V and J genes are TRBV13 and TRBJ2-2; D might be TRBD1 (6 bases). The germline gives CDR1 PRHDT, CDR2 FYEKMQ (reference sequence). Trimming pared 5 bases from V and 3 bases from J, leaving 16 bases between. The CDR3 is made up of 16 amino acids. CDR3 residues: CASSHLLNRDTGELFF. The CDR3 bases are TGTGCCAGCAGCCACTTACTTAACAGGGACACCGGGGAGCTGTTTTTT.

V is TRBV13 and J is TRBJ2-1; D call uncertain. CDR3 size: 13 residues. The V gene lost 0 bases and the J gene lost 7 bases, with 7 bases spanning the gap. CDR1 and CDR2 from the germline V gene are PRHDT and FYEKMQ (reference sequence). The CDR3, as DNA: TGTGCCAGCAGCTTAGGACGTTGGAATGAGCAGTTCTTC. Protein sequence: CASSLGRWNEQFF.

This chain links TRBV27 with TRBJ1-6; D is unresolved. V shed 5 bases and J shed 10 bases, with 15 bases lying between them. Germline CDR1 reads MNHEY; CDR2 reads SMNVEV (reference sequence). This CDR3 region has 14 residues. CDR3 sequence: CASSPLSMGSPLHF. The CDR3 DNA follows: TGTGCCAGCAGTCCACTTAGTATGGGATCACCCCTCCACTTT.

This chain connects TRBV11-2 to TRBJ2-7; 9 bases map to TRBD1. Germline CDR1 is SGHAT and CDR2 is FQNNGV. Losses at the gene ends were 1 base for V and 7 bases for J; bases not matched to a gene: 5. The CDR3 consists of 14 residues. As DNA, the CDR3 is TGTGCCAGCAGCTTAGCACAGGGGGCGCGGGAGCAGTACTTC. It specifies CASSLAQGAREQYF. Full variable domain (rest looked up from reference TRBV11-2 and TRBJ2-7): EAGVAQSPRYKIIEKRQSVAFWCNPISGHATLYWYQQILGQGPKLLIQFQNNGVVDDSQLPKDRFSAERLKGVDSTLKIQPAKLEDSAVYLCASSLAQGAREQYFGPGTRLTVT.

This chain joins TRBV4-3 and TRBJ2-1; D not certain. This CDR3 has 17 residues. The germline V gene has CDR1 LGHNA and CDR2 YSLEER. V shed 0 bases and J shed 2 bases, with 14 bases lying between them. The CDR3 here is CASSQDIGDTPYNEQFF. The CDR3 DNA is TGCGCCAGCAGCCAAGACATCGGTGATACGCCCTACAATGAGCAGTTCTTC.

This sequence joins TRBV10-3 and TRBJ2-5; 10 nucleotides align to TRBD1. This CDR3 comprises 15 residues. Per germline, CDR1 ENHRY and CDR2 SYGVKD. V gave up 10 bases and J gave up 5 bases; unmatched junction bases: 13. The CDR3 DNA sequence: TGTGCCACCGACGGGACAGGGGATCGGTGGGAGACCCAGTACTTC. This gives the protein CATDGTGDRWETQYF.

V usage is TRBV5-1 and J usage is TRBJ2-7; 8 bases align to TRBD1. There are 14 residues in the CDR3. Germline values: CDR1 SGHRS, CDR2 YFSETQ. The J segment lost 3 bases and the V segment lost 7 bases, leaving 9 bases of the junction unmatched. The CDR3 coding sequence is TGCGCCAGCGGGCTGGACAGGGTTGGCTACGAGCAGTACTTC. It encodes CASGLDRVGYEQYF.

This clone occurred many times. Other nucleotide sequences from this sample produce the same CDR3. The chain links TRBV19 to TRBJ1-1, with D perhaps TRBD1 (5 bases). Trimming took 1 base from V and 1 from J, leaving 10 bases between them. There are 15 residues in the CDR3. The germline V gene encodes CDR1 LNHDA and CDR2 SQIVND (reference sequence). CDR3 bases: TGTGCCAGTAGTATAGCTCTACAGGCGAACACTGAAGCTTTCTTT. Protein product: CASSIALQANTEAFF.

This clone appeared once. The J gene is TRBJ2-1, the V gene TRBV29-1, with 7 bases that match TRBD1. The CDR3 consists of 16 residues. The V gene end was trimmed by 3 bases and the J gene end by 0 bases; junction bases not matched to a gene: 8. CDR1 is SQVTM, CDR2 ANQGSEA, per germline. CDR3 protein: CSVERTGVSSYNEQFF. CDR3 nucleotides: TGCAGCGTTGAGAGGACAGGAGTAAGCTCCTACAATGAGCAGTTCTTC.